This TCR beta chain was sequenced during a study of cytomegalovirus exposure and HLA in healthy donors. Profiling relied on immunoSEQ multiplex PCR, and the TCRdb table lists in-frame clones only, not all of them. The table lists about 130,000 clones, approximately 92% of them singletons. Trimming left V 0 bases short and J 5 bases short, with 9 bases between. The germline V gene has CDR1 SGHRS and CDR2 YFSETQ. The CDR3 covers 15 residues. This clone was seen only a few times. No antigen is known for it. Study conclusions and caveats: Reportedly, cytomegalovirus status was diagnosed with high sensitivity and specificity. Most TCR sequences were uncommon, yet certain public TCRs appeared in many donors.

The rearrangement uses TRBV5-1 and TRBJ1-6, with D tentatively TRBD1 (5 bases). This sequence was found in a woman younger than 30 in good health and CMV-seropositive. The source material was PBMCs. This CDR3 reads CASSLGLGDNSPLHF. Written as DNA, the CDR3 is TGCGCCAGCAGCTTGGGGCTAGGGGATAATTCACCCCTCCACTTT.